The 3 T cell receptor beta chains given below trace back to one sample, sequenced in a study of cytomegalovirus exposure and HLA in healthy donors. Use of 60 Vbeta and 13 Jbeta primers characterized the PCR. Clones were read by immunoSEQ multiplex PCR, and TCRdb kept only the in-frame ones, dropping some. The sample includes around 150,000 clones, around 9.6% of them seen just once. Sequencing was carried out using PBMCs. The receptors were sampled from a male donor in good health and CMV-seronegative.

As concerns this clone: Without the conserved terminal phenylalanine or tryptophan, this CDR3 likely stems from a read error. V gene TRBV29-1 combines with J gene TRBJ2-2; D gene uncertain. V was cut by 2 bases and J by 1 base, with 5 bases left in between. Germline assignment: CDR1 SQVTM and CDR2 ANQGSEA. This CDR3 contains 13 residues. CDR3 nucleotides: TGCAGCGTTGAAAAGCTGAACACCGGGGAGCTGTTTGTT. This translates into CSVEKLNTGELFV.

This sequence joins TRBV5-1 and TRBJ2-7, with 7 bases aligning to TRBD2. Germline assignment: CDR1 SGHRS and CDR2 YFSETQ. This CDR3 has 15 amino acids. The V segment lost 3 bases and the J segment 5 bases; nucleotides outside the gene matches: 11. The chain's CDR3 is CASSSHGVRENEQYF. DNA for the CDR3: TGCGCCAGCAGCTCCCATGGGGTGCGGGAGAACGAGCAGTACTTC.

This chain uses TRBV18 with TRBJ2-7; possibly TRBD2 for D (5 bases). The germline gives CDR1 KGHSH, CDR2 LQKENI. The CDR3 has 14 amino acids. Trimming removed 3 bases at V and 5 bases at J, with 14 bases between. The DNA for the CDR3 is TGTGCCAGCTCACCCCTAGGAGGTTTCGACGAGCAGTACTTC. Its translation: CASSPLGGFDEQYF.